This T cell receptor (beta chain) emerged from a study of cytomegalovirus exposure and HLA in healthy donors. Whole-study results and caveats: The study found most TCR sequences rare, yet found some public TCRs in many donors. In a later analysis, 17,000 or so TCR beta sequences were associated with HLA alleles at 0.05 false discovery rate.

The V and J ends lost 4 bases and 4 bases, in that order; junction bases with no gene match: 9. Germline values: CDR1 SGHDT, CDR2 YYEEEE. The CDR3 contains 16 residues. This PCR relied on a set of 60 Vbeta primers and 13 Jbeta primers. The assay was immunoSEQ multiplex PCR, and TCRdb's table has in-frame clones only and misses some. The sample carries some 100,000 clones, approximately 80% recorded once. This clone came up a few times. Its specificity is unknown. The chain uses TRBV5-6 and TRBJ2-1, with TRBD1 identical over 9 bases. Sequencing input: PBMCs. This TCR came from a man between 40 and 49 years old in good health and CMV-seropositive. The CDR3 DNA is TGTGCCAGCAGCCCAGGGACAGGGCCGACATACAATGAGCAGTTCTTC. Its protein is CASSPGTGPTYNEQFF.